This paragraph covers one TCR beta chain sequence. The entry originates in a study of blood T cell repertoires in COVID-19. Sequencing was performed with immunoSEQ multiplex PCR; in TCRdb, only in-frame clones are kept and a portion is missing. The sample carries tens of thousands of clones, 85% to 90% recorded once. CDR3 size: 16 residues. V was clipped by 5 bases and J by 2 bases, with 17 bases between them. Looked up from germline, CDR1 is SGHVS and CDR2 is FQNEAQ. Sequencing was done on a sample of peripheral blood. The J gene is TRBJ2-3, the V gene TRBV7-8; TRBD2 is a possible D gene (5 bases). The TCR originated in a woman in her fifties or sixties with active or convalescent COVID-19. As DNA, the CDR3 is TGTGCCAGCAGCAGAGATAGTAGCGCGTACACAGATACGCAGTATTTT. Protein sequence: CASSRDSSAYTDTQYF.